The 3 T cell receptor beta chains below come from one sample, sequenced in a study of blood T cell repertoires in COVID-19. Here immunoSEQ multiplex PCR was the method, and the copy in TCRdb shows in-frame clones only, minus some. The data hold around 300,000 clones, with more than 70% observed a single time. Material for sequencing was peripheral blood. The receptors derive from a woman in her twenties or thirties with COVID-19, enrolled during active disease.

The J gene is TRBJ1-5, the V gene TRBV18; a weak D match, TRBD1 (5 bases). The CDR3 is 16 amino acids. Germline-derived CDR1 and CDR2 are KGHSH and LQKENI. V was cut by 3 bases and J by 0 bases, with 12 bases left in between. In nucleotides, the CDR3 is TGTGCCAGCTCACCCGCGGGGGTGAATAGCAATCAGCCCCAGCATTTT. This translates into CASSPAGVNSNQPQHF.

The rearrangement links TRBV24-1 to TRBJ2-2, with a possible D match to TRBD2 (6 bases). The germline V gene has CDR1 KGHDR and CDR2 SFDVKD. V lost 3 bases, J lost 7 bases, and 14 bases lay in between. This CDR3 region has 15 residues. The chain's CDR3 is CATSDTLGTGGELFF. CDR3 nucleotide sequence: TGTGCCACCAGTGATACATTGGGGACTGGCGGGGAGCTGTTTTTT.

V and J are TRBV12-3 or TRBV12-4 and TRBJ2-5; D remains unclear. The CDR3 covers 12 residues. V was clipped by 2 bases and J by 5 bases, with 6 bases between them. The DNA of the CDR3 is TGTGCCAGCAGTTTAACCGGGGAGACCCAGTACTTC. It is translated as CASSLTGETQYF.